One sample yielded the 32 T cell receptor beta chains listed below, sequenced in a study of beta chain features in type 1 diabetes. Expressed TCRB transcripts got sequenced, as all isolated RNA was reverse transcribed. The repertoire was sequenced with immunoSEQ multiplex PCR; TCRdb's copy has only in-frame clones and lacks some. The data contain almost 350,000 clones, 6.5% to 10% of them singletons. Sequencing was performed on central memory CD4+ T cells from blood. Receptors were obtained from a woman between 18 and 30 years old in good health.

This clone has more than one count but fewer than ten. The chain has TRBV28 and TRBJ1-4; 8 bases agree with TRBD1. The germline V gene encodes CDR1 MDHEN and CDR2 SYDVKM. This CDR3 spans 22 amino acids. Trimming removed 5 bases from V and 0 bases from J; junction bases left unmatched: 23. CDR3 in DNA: TGTGCCAGCAGTGCGATTCCGGGACAGGTCCATCTTGGTCGGGCAACTAATGAAAAACTGTTTTTT. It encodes CASSAIPGQVHLGRATNEKLFF.

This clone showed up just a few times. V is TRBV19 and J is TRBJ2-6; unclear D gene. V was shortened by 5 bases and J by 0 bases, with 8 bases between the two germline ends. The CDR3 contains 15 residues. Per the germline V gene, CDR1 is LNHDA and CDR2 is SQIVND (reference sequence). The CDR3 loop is CASSGTYSGANVLTF. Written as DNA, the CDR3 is TGTGCCAGTAGTGGCACATACTCTGGGGCCAACGTCCTGACTTTC. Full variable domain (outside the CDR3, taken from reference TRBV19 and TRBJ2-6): DGGITQSPKYLFRKEGQNVTLSCEQNLNHDAMYWYRQDPGQGLRLIYYSQIVNDFQKGDIAEGYSVSREKKESFPLTVTSAQKNPTAFYLCASSGTYSGANVLTFGAGSRLTVL.

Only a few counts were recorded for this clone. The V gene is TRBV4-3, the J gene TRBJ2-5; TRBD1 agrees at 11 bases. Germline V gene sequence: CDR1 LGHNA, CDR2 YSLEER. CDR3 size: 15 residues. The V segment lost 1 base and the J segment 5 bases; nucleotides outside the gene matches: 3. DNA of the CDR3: TGCGCCAGCAGCCAAGCCGGGACAGGGGGGGAGACCCAGTACTTC. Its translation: CASSQAGTGGETQYF.

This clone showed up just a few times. The CDR3 DNA follows: TGTGCCAGCTCAGTGGGACAGGCCTACGAGCAGTACTTC. As protein: CASSVGQAYEQYF. This chain uses TRBV18 with TRBJ2-7, with 8 bases lining up with TRBD1. Germline V gives CDR1 KGHSH, CDR2 LQKENI. This CDR3 has 13 amino acids. V lost 5 bases and J lost 2; bases outside the gene matches: 2.

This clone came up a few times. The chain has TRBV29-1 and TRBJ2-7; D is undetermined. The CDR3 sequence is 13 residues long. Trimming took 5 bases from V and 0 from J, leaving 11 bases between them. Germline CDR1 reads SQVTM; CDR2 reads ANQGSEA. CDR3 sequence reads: CSVKAPLSYEQYF. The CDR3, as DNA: TGCAGCGTTAAGGCCCCCCTCTCCTACGAGCAGTACTTC.

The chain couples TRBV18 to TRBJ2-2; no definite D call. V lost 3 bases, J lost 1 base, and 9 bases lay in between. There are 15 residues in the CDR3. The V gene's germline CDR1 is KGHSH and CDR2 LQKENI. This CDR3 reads CASSPMKGNTGELFF. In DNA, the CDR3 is TGTGCCAGCTCACCTATGAAGGGGAACACCGGGGAGCTGTTTTTT.

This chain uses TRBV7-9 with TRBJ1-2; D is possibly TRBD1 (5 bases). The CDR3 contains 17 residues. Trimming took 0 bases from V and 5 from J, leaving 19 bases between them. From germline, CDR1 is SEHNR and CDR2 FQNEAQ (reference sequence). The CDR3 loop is CASSLAGAVSLTYGYTF. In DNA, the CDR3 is TGTGCCAGCAGCTTAGCCGGGGCCGTGTCCTTGACGTATGGCTACACCTTC.

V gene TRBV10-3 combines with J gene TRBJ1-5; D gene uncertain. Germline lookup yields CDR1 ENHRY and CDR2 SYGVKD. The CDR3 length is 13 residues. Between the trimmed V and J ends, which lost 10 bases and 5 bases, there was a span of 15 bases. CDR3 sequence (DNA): TGTGCCACCGAAGGGTCTGGGGATCAGCCCCAGCATTTT. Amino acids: CATEGSGDQPQHF.

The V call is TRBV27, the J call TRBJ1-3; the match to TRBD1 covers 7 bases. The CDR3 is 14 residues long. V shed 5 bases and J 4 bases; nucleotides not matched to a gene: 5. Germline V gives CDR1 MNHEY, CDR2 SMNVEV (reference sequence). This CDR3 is CASSLQGSGNTIYF. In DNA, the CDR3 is TGTGCCAGCAGTCTACAGGGGTCGGGAAACACCATATATTTT.

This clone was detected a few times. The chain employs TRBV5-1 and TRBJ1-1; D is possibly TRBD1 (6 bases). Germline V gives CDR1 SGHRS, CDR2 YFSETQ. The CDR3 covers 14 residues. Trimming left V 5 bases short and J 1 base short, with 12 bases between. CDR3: CASRAGTKNTEAFF. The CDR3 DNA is TGCGCCAGCAGAGCCGGGACAAAGAACACTGAAGCTTTCTTT.

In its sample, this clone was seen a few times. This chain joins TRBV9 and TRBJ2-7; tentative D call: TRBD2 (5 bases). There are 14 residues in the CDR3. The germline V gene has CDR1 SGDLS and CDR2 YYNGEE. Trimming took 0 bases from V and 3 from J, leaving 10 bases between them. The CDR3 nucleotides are TGTGCCAGCAGCGTAGGCGGGTGGGACTACGAGCAGTACTTC. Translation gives CASSVGGWDYEQYF.

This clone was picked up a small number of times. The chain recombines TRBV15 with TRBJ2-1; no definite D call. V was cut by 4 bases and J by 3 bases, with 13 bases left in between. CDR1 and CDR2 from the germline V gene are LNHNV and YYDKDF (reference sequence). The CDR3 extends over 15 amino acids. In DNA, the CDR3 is TGTGCCACCAGCATTGGCGCCGAATACTACAATGAGCAGTTCTTC. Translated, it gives CATSIGAEYYNEQFF.

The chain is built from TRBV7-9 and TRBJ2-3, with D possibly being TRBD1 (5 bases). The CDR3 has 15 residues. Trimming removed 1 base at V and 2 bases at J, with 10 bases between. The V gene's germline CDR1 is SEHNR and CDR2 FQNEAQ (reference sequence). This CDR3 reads CASSLGTKNTDTQYF. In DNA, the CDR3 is TGTGCCAGCAGCTTAGGGACAAAAAACACAGATACGCAGTATTTT.

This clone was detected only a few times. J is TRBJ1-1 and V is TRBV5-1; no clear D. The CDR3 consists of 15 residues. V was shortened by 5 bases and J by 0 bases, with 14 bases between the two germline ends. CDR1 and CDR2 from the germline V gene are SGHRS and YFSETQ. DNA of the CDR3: TGCGCCAGCAGAGAGGGTTCTGCCATGAACACTGAAGCTTTCTTT. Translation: CASREGSAMNTEAFF.

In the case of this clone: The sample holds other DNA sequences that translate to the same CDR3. The CDR3 DNA reads as TGCGCCAGCAGCCAAGATGCTAGGGGCGCTCAGCCCCAGCATTTT. It is translated as CASSQDARGAQPQHF. The chain combines TRBV4-3 with TRBJ1-5, with a weak D call TRBD1 (5 bases). The CDR3 consists of 15 residues. The V gene lost 0 bases and the J gene lost 6 bases, with 12 bases spanning the gap. The germline V gene encodes CDR1 LGHNA and CDR2 YSLEER.

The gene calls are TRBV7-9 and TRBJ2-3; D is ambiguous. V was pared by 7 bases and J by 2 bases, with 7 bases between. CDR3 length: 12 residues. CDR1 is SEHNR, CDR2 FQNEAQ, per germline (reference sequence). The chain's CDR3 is CASNIDTDTQYF. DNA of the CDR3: TGTGCCAGCAACATTGACACAGATACGCAGTATTTT.

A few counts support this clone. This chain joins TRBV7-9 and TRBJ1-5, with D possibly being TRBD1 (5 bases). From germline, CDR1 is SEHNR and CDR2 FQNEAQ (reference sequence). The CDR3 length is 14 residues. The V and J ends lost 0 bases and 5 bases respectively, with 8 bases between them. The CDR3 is CASSLALGDQPQHF. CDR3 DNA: TGTGCCAGCAGCTTAGCTTTGGGGGATCAGCCCCAGCATTTT.

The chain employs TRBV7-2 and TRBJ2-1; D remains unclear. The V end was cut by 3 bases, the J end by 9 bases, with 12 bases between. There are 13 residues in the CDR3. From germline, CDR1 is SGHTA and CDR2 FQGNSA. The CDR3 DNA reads TGTGCCAGCAGCTTCCTGGGGATGGGTGAGCAGTTCTTC. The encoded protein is CASSFLGMGEQFF.

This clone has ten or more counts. CDR3 sequence (DNA): TGTGCCAGCAGCAGGCGACTAGCGGGAGATGGGGATGAGCAGTTCTTC. Its protein is CASSRRLAGDGDEQFF. The chain is built from TRBV21-1 and TRBJ2-1; the table gives TRBD2 as D, unverified against the DNA. TRBV21-1 counts as a pseudogene. The CDR3 runs 16 residues.

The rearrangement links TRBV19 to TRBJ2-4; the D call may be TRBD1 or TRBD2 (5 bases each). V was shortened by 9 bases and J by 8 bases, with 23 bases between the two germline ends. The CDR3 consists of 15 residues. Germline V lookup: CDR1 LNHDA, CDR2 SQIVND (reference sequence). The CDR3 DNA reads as TGTGCCAGCCGCCCCCGAGGGGTGGAATCGGACATTCAGTACTTC. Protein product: CASRPRGVESDIQYF.

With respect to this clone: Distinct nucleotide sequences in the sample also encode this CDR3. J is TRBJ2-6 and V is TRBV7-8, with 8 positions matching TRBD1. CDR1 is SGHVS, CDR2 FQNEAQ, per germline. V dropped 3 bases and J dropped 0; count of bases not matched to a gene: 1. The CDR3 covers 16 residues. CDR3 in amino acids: CASSLQGASGANVLTF. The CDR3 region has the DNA TGTGCCAGCAGCTTGCAGGGGGCCTCTGGGGCCAACGTCCTGACTTTC.

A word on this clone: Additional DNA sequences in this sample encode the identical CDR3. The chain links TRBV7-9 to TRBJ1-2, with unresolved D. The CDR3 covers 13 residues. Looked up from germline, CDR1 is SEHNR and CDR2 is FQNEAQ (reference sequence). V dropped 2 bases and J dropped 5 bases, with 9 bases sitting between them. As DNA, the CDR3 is TGTGCCAGCAGCTTATCTCGATTGTATGGCTACACCTTC. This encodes CASSLSRLYGYTF. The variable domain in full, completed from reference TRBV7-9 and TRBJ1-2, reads DTGVSQNPRHKITKRGQNVTFRCDPISEHNRLYWYRQTLGQGPEFLTYFQNEAQLEKSRLLSDRFSAERPKGSFSTLEIQRTEQGDSAMYLCASSLSRLYGYTFGSGTRLTVV.

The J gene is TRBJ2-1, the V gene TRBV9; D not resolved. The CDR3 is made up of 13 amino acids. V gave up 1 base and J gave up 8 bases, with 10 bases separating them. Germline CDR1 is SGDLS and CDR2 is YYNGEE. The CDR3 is CASSVSPGDEQFF. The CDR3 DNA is TGTGCCAGCAGCGTAAGCCCTGGGGATGAGCAGTTCTTC.

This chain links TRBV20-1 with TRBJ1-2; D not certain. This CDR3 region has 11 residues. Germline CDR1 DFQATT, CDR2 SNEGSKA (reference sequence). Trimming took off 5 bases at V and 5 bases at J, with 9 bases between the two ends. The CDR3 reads CSAGEIYGYTF. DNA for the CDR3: TGCAGTGCTGGGGAAATTTATGGCTACACCTTC.

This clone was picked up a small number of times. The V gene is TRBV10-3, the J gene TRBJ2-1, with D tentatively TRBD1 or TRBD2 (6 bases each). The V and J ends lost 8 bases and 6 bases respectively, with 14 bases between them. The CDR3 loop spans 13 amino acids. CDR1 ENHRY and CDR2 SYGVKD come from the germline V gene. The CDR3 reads CAIGGGGRNEQFF. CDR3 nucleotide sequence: TGTGCCATCGGAGGAGGGGGGCGCAATGAGCAGTTCTTC.

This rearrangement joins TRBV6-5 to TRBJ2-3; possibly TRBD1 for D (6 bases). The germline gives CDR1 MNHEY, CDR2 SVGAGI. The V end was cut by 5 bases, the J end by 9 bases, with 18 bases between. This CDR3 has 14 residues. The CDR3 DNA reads TGTGCCAGCAGTGAAGAGGCAGGGGTAGACACGCAGTATTTT. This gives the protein CASSEEAGVDTQYF.

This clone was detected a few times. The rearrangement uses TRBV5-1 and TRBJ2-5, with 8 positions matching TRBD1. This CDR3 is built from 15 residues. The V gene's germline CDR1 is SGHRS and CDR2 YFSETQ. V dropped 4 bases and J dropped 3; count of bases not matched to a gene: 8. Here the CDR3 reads CASSRQGAWEETQYF. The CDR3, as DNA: TGCGCCAGCAGCCGTCAGGGGGCATGGGAAGAGACCCAGTACTTC.

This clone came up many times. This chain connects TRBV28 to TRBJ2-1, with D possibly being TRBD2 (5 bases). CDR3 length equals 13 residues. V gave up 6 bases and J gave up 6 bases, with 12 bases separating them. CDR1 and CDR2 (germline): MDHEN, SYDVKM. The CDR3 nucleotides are TGTGCCAGCAGGGACTTAGTTGGCAATGAGCAGTTCTTC. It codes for CASRDLVGNEQFF.

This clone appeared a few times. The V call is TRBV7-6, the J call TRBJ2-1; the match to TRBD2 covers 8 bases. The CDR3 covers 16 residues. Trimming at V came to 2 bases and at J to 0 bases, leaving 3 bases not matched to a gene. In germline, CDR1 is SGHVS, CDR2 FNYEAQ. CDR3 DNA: TGTGCCAGCAGCTTATTCAGCGGGAGCTCCTACAATGAGCAGTTCTTC. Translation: CASSLFSGSSYNEQFF.

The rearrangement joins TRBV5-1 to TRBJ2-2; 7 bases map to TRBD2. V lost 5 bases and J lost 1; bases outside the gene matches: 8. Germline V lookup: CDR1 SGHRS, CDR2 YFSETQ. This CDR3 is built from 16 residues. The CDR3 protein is CASRFAGDLNTGELFF. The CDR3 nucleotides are TGCGCCAGCAGGTTTGCGGGAGACCTGAACACCGGGGAGCTGTTTTTT.

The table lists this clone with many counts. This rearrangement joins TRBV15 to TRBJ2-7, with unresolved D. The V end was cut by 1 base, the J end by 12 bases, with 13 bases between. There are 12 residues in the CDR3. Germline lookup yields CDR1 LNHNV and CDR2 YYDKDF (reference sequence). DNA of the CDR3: TGTGCCACCAGCAGAGGAAGCTCCAGCAGGTACTTC. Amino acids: CATSRGSSSRYF.

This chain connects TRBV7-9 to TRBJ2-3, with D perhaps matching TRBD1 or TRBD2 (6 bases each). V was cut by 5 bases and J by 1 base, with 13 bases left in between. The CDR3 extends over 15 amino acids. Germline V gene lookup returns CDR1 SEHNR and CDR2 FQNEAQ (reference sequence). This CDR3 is CASSPGATRTDTQYF. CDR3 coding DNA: TGTGCCAGCAGCCCGGGGGCCACCCGCACAGATACGCAGTATTTT.